The 3 T cell receptor beta chains below were found in one sample sequenced in a study of beta chain features in type 1 diabetes. Study-wide findings and caveats: Across all four CD4+ subsets, people with type 1 diabetes showed modestly shorter TCRB CDR3s.

The investigators reverse transcribed all of the isolated RNA, so they sequenced expressed TCRB transcripts. This table comes from immunoSEQ multiplex PCR, and its TCRdb copy is limited to in-frame clones, with some not included. The table includes around 690,000 clones, roughly 12% detected once. No antigen has been assigned to these receptors. Source material: naive CD4+ T cells from blood. The origin of the receptors is a man under 40 with type 1 diabetes.

This clone was detected only a few times. The chain couples TRBV10-3 to TRBJ2-7; D is undetermined. In germline, CDR1 is ENHRY, CDR2 SYGVKD. The V end lost 8 bases, the J end lost 3 bases, and 14 bases lay between the germline ends. The CDR3 is 13 residues long. The CDR3 reads CAIQTGSDYEQYF. The CDR3 region has the DNA TGTGCCATCCAGACGGGCTCAGACTACGAGCAGTACTTC.

This clone has just a few counts. At one end, the junction sequence differs from germline, possibly due to a read error. The V call is TRBV7-2, the J call TRBJ2-7; the D gene is possibly TRBD2 (5 bases). The germline CDR1 and CDR2 sequences are SGHTA and FQGNSA. The CDR3 loop spans 14 amino acids. CDR3 region: CASTLEEGNYEQYF. CDR3 DNA: TGTGCCAGCACCTTAGAAGAGGGAAACTACGAGCAGTACTTC.

This clone was detected a few times. The V call is TRBV5-1, the J call TRBJ2-5, with D possibly TRBD1 on 6 matching bases. This CDR3 has 16 amino acids. Trimming cost V 0 bases and J 2 bases, with 14 bases left between them. Germline CDR1 reads SGHRS; CDR2 reads YFSETQ. The DNA for the CDR3 is TGCGCCAGCAGCTTGGATGGCAGGGGCCTTCAAGAGACCCAGTACTTC. Amino acid sequence: CASSLDGRGLQETQYF.